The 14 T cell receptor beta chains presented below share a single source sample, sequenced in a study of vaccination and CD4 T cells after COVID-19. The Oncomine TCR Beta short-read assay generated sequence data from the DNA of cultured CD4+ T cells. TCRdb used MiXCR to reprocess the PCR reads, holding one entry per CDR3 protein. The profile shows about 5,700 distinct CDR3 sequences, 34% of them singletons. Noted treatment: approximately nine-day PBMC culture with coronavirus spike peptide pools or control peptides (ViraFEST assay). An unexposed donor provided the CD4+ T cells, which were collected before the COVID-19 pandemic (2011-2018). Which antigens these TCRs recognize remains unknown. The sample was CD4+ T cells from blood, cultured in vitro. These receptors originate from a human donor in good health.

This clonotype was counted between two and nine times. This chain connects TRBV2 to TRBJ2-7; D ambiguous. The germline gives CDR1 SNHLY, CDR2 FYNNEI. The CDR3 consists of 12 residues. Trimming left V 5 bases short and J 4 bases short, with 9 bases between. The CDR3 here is CASSKDGYEQYF. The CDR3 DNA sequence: TGTGCCAGCAGTAAGGACGGTTACGAGCAGTACTTC.

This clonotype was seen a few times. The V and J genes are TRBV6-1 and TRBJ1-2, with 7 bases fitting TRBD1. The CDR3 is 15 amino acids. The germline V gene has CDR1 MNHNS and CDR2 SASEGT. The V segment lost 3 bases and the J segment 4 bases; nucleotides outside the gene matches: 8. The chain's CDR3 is CASSESVDRAYGYTF. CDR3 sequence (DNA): TGTGCCAGCAGTGAGTCGGTCGACAGGGCCTATGGCTACACCTTC.

CDR3 sequence (DNA): TGTGCCAGCTCCCCCGCTGGGGCTCACACTGAAGCTTTCTTT. Encoded protein: CASSPAGAHTEAFF. The chain combines TRBV7-3 with TRBJ1-1, with a possible D match to TRBD1 (5 bases). CDR3 length: 14 amino acids. Germline-derived CDR1 and CDR2 are SGHTA and FQGTGA. Trimming took off 8 bases at V and 3 bases at J, with 16 bases between the two ends.

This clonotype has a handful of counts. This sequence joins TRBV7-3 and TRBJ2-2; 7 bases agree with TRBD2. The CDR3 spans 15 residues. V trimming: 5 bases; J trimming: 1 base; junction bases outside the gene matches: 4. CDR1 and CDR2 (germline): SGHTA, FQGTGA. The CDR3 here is CASSPSGGNTGELFF. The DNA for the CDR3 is TGTGCCAGCAGCCCCTCGGGGGGGAACACCGGGGAGCTGTTTTTT.

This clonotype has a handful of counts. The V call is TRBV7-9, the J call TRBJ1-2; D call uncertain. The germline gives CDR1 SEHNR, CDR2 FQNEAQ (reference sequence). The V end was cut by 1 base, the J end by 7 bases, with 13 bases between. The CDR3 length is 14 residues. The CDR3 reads CASSLVTGWGGYTF. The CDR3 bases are TGTGCCAGCAGCTTAGTGACTGGATGGGGTGGCTACACCTTC.

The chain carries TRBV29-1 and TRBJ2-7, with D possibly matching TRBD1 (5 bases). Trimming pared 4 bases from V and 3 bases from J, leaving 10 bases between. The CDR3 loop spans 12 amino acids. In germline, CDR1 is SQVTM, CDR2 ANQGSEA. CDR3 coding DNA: TGCAGCGTTGCGACAGAGAGCTACGAGCAGTACTTC. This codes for CSVATESYEQYF.

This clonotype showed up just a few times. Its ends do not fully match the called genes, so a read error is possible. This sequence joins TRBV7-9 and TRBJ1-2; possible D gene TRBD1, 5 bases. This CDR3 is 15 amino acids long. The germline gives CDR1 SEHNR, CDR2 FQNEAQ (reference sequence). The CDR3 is CASSLGPWGVDGYTF. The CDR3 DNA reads TGTGCCAGCAGTTTAGGCCCCTGGGGGGTCGATGGCTACACCTTC.

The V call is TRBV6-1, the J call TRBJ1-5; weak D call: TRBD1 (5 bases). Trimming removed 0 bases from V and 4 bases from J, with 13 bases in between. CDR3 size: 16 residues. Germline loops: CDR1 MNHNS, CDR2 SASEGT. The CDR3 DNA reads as TGTGCCAGCAGTGAAGCGGAGAGGGGTTGGAATCAGCCCCAGCATTTT. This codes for CASSEAERGWNQPQHF.

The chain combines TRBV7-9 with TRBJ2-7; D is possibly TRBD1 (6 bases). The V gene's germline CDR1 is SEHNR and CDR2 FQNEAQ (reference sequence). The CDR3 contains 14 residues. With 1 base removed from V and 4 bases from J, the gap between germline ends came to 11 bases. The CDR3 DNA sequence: TGTGCCAGCAGCTTAGACAGGGCGGGTTACGAGCAGTACTTC. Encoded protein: CASSLDRAGYEQYF.

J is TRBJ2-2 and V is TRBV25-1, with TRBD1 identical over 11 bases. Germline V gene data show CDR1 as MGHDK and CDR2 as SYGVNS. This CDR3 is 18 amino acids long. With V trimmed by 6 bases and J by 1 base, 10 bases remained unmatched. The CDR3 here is CASREVGTGGLNTGELFF. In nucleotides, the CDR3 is TGTGCCAGCAGGGAGGTAGGGACAGGGGGTTTGAACACCGGGGAGCTGTTTTTT.

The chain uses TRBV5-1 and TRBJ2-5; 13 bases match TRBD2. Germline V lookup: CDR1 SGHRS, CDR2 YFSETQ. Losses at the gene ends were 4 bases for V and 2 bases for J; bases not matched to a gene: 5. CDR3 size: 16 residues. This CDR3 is CASSRILAGGQETQYF. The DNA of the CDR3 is TGCGCCAGCAGCCGCATACTAGCGGGGGGGCAAGAGACCCAGTACTTC. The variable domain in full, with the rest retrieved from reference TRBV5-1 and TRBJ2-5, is KAGVTQTPRYLIKTRGQQVTLSCSPISGHRSVSWYQQTPGQGLQFLFEYFSETQRNKGNFPGRFSGRQFSNSRSEMNVSTLELGDSALYLCASSRILAGGQETQYFGPGTRLLVL.

The CDR3, as DNA: TGTGCCAGCTCCGGGACAGGGACTTCACCCCTCCACTTT. Its translation: CASSGTGTSPLHF. The chain employs TRBV9 and TRBJ1-6; 9 bases are a match to TRBD1. The CDR3 runs 13 residues. The V gene's germline CDR1 is SGDLS and CDR2 YYNGEE. V was pared by 7 bases and J by 9 bases, with 5 bases of the junction left unmatched. Full variable domain (missing parts from reference TRBV9 and TRBJ1-6): DSGVTQTPKHLITATGQRVTLRCSPRSGDLSVYWYQQSLDQGLQFLIQYYNGEERAKGNILERFSAQQFPDLHSELNLSSLELGDSALYFCASSGTGTSPLHFGNGTRLTVT.

As DNA, the CDR3 is TGTGCCAGCAGACGTGGGGGGGCCGAGACCGGGGAGCTGTTTTTT. This gives the protein CASRRGGAETGELFF. The J gene is TRBJ2-2, the V gene TRBV7-3; TRBD2 might be the D (7 bases). This CDR3 spans 15 amino acids. Deletions cut 6 bases from V and 5 bases from J, with 16 bases between. Germline values: CDR1 SGHTA, CDR2 FQGTGA.

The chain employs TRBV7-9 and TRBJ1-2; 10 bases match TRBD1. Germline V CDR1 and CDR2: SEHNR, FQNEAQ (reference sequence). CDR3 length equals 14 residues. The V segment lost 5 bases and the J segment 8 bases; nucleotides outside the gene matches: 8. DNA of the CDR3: TGTGCCAGCAGCAACTCGGGACAGGGGAAAGGCTACACCTTC. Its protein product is CASSNSGQGKGYTF. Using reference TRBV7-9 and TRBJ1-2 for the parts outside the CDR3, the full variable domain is DTGVSQNPRHKITKRGQNVTFRCDPISEHNRLYWYRQTLGQGPEFLTYFQNEAQLEKSRLLSDRFSAERPKGSFSTLEIQRTEQGDSAMYLCASSNSGQGKGYTFGSGTRLTVV.